A few counts support the clone carrying this T cell receptor beta chain. Antigen: not known. The data belong to a study of long-term antiretroviral therapy in people with HIV. The V end lost 4 bases, the J end lost 4 bases, and 10 bases lay between the germline ends. This CDR3 is 13 amino acids long. Germline CDR1 reads SGHTA; CDR2 reads FQGNSA. General observations from the study: Upon ART, diversity increased but remained lower than transplant donor controls. The range of CDR3 lengths in HIV repertoires proved narrower than that found in controls.

An immunoSEQ assay, version v3.0, was performed at survey level. Using immunoSEQ multiplex PCR, the repertoire was profiled, and TCRdb retains in-frame clones only, with some absent. The sample includes around 21,000 clones, about four fifths of them seen just once. The chain recombines TRBV7-2 with TRBJ1-2; D is unresolved. The sequences come from unsorted PBMCs, collected 0.2 years after starting antiretroviral therapy. The receptor was isolated from a woman younger than 45 with HIV. CDR3 sequence reads: CASSSKGGYGYTF. The CDR3 nucleotides are TGTGCCAGCAGCTCGAAGGGAGGCTATGGCTACACCTTC.